Below, one TCR beta chain is given with its context. The sample comes from a study of blood T cell repertoires in COVID-19. TCRdb keeps only in-frame clones here, not all; method: immunoSEQ multiplex PCR. Of about 46,000 clones in the sample, about 90% were seen once. Germline loops: CDR1 LNHDA, CDR2 SQIVND (reference sequence). V lost 1 base, J lost 1 base, and 6 bases stayed unmatched. The CDR3 totals 17 residues. Sequencing was done on a sample of peripheral blood. This clonotype originated in a man aged 50 to 59 with acute or convalescent COVID-19. The chain is built from TRBV19 and TRBJ2-4; TRBD1 agrees at 8 bases. The CDR3 here is CASSIGQGRDAKNIQYF. In DNA form, the CDR3 reads TGTGCCAGTAGTATAGGACAGGGGAGAGATGCCAAAAACATTCAGTACTTC. The variable domain in full, with the rest retrieved from reference TRBV19 and TRBJ2-4, is DGGITQSPKYLFRKEGQNVTLSCEQNLNHDAMYWYRQDPGQGLRLIYYSQIVNDFQKGDIAEGYSVSREKKESFPLTVTSAQKNPTAFYLCASSIGQGRDAKNIQYFGAGTRLSVL.